This T cell receptor (beta chain) was identified during a study of siplizumab effects on memory and regulatory T cells. Trimming shortened V by 3 bases and J by 6 bases, and 6 bases separated the two germline ends. The CDR3 has 11 residues. The germline V gene encodes CDR1 MDHEN and CDR2 SYDVKM. Assays were performed on roughly 10^5 TCR templates per sample. TCRdb keeps only in-frame clones here, not all; method: immunoSEQ multiplex PCR. The sample carries about 50,000 clones, 93% recorded once. The source material was CD8+ T cells sorted from blood. The V and J genes are TRBV28 and TRBJ2-7, with D unclear. The receptor was derived from a human donor in good health. The CDR3 DNA follows: TGTGCCAGCAGTTTTTCAACCGAGCAGTACTTC. This sequence encodes CASSFSTEQYF.